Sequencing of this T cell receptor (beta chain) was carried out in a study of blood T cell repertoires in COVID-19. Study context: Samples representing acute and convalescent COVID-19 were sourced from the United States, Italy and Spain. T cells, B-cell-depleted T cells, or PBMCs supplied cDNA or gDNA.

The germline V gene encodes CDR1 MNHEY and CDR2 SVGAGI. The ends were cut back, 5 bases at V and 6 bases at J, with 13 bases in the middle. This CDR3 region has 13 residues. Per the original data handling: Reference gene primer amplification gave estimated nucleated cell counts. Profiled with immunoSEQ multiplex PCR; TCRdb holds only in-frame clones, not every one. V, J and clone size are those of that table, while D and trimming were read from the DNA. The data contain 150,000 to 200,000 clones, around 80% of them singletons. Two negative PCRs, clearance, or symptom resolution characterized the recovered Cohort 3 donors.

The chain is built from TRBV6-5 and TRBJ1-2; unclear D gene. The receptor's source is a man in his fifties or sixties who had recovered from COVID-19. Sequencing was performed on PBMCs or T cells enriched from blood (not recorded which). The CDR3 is CASSKSDRDGYTF. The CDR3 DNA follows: TGTGCCAGCAGTAAAAGCGACCGAGATGGCTACACCTTC.